What follows are 20 T cell receptor beta chains derived from one specimen sequenced in a study of T cells after yellow fever vaccination. TCRdb used MiXCR to reprocess the 5' RACE reads, holding one entry per CDR3 protein. The sample contains around 320,000 distinct CDR3 sequences, around 11% of which appear only once. Source: CD4+ T cells sorted from PBMCs, taken 45 days after the yellow fever booster vaccination. These receptor sequences come from a man younger than 30 who received the YFV17D yellow fever vaccine.

This chain links TRBV27 with TRBJ1-2, with 7 bases fitting TRBD1. The CDR3 runs 14 residues. The V gene's germline CDR1 is MNHEY and CDR2 SMNVEV (reference sequence). Trimming cost V 4 bases and J 4 bases; bases outside gene matches: 6. Here the CDR3 DNA reads TGTGCCAGCAGTTCCTACAGGGGAGGCTATGGCTACACCTTC. Translated: CASSSYRGGYGYTF.

This clonotype was detected only a few times. No conserved phenylalanine or tryptophan ends this CDR3, so it is likely a read error. It is unclear where the CDR3 begins or ends on the DNA, so no DNA is shown, and the CDR3 is as TCRdb lists it. The rearrangement links TRBV18 to TRBJ2-7; no DNA check was done on the table's D call, TRBD2. The CDR3 numbers 13 amino acids, ends counted. Germline CDR1 reads KGHSH; CDR2 reads LQKENI. The CDR3 region is CASSRDPQGPFHD.

This clonotype was counted many times. The V call is TRBV20-1, the J call TRBJ1-4; D is possibly TRBD1 (6 bases). This CDR3 contains 13 residues. The V end lost 6 bases, the J end lost 7 bases, and 15 bases lay between the germline ends. Looked up from germline, CDR1 is DFQATT and CDR2 is SNEGSKA (reference sequence). The CDR3, as DNA: TGCAGTGCCGGAGGGGGTGGGCGTGAAAAACTGTTTTTT. This gives the protein CSAGGGGREKLFF.

This clonotype was detected many times. This chain connects TRBV6-5 to TRBJ2-3, with D perhaps TRBD1 (6 bases). Germline CDR1 reads MNHEY; CDR2 reads SVGAGI. CDR3 length: 14 amino acids. Trimming stripped 2 bases from V and 0 bases from J, with 6 bases between. CDR3: CASSYRGSTDTQYF. As DNA, the CDR3 is TGTGCCAGCAGTTACAGGGGGAGCACAGATACGCAGTATTTT.

This clonotype was seen ten or more times. The V call is TRBV11-2, the J call TRBJ1-1; D uncertain. V was trimmed by 3 bases and J by 0 bases, leaving 8 bases between them. Germline CDR1 reads SGHAT; CDR2 reads FQNNGV. The CDR3 is 14 amino acids. The CDR3 protein is CASSFSSMNTEAFF. Here the CDR3 DNA reads TGTGCCAGCAGCTTCAGTAGCATGAACACTGAAGCTTTCTTT.

This clonotype came up a few times. V gene TRBV5-1 combines with J gene TRBJ1-4; 10 bases match TRBD1. The CDR3 is 15 amino acids. CDR1 is SGHRS, CDR2 YFSETQ, per germline. Unmatched junction bases numbered 5, after V lost 4 bases and J lost 5 bases. The CDR3 DNA reads as TGCGCCAGCAGCCCCGTGGGACAGGGGAATGAAAAACTGTTTTTT. Translated: CASSPVGQGNEKLFF.

J is TRBJ2-1 and V is TRBV3-1; 14 nucleotides align to TRBD2. CDR1 is LGHDT, CDR2 YNNKEL, per germline (reference sequence). The CDR3 contains 16 residues. V gave up 4 bases and J gave up 7 bases; unmatched junction bases: 6. The CDR3 DNA reads as TGTGCCAGCAGCCGTCTGACTAGCGGGGGGGCGAATGAGCAGTTCTTC. This sequence encodes CASSRLTSGGANEQFF.

This clonotype showed up just a few times. The chain recombines TRBV20-1 with TRBJ2-3; D remains ambiguous. The CDR3 has 10 amino acids. Trimming removed 4 bases from V and 6 bases from J, with 5 bases in between. Germline-derived CDR1 and CDR2 are DFQATT and SNEGSKA (reference sequence). CDR3 sequence: CSAKTDTQYF. CDR3 coding DNA: TGCAGTGCTAAGACGGATACGCAGTATTTT.

There are a few counts of this clonotype. The chain couples TRBV7-9 to TRBJ1-2; D gene unclear. The V gene's germline CDR1 is SEHNR and CDR2 FQNEAQ (reference sequence). CDR3 length: 13 residues. Trimming left V 1 base short and J 3 bases short, with 6 bases between. CDR3 in DNA: TGTGCCAGCAGCTTAGTGGCGGACTATGGCTACACCTTC. Its translation is CASSLVADYGYTF.

In its sample, this clonotype was seen many times. The chain is built from TRBV5-1 and TRBJ2-7; 10 bases fit TRBD1. CDR1 and CDR2 from the germline V gene are SGHRS and YFSETQ. With 0 bases clipped from V and 1 base from J, the junction kept 4 bases outside the gene matches. The CDR3 sequence is 16 residues long. CDR3 region: CASSLVGDRGSYEQYV. The CDR3 region has the DNA TGCGCCAGCAGCTTGGTCGGGGACAGGGGTTCCTACGAGCAGTACGTC.

This clonotype occurred once. The gene calls are TRBV12-3 or TRBV12-4 and TRBJ2-1; TRBD1 matches 8 bases. CDR3 length: 14 residues. V shed 5 bases and J 4 bases; nucleotides not matched to a gene: 4. The CDR3 loop is CASSADREYNEQFF. CDR3 DNA sequence: TGTGCCAGCAGTGCGGACAGGGAGTACAATGAGCAGTTCTTC.

The chain is built from TRBV5-1 and TRBJ2-3; D is perhaps TRBD1 (6 bases). Germline values: CDR1 SGHRS, CDR2 YFSETQ. The CDR3 is made up of 13 amino acids. Trimming took off 7 bases at V and 3 bases at J, with 12 bases between the two ends. CDR3 protein: CASHDTGTDTQYF. In DNA form, the CDR3 reads TGCGCCAGCCATGACACAGGGACAGATACGCAGTATTTT.

This clonotype was detected a few times. The chain couples TRBV7-8 to TRBJ2-5; 8 nucleotides line up with TRBD1. V was pared by 1 base and J by 7 bases, with 8 bases of the junction left unmatched. Per germline, CDR1 SGHVS and CDR2 FQNEAQ. This CDR3 has 15 amino acids. DNA of the CDR3: TGTGCCAGCAGCTTAGATCGGACAGGGAGCAGGACCCAGTACTTC. Amino acids: CASSLDRTGSRTQYF.

This clonotype occurred a few times. The CDR3: CATSRGEKGSNYGYTF. In nucleotides, the CDR3 is TGTGCCACCAGCAGAGGGGAGAAGGGGTCGAACTATGGCTACACCTTC. The chain employs TRBV15 and TRBJ1-2, with a tentative D call TRBD1 (5 bases). Deletions cut 1 base from V and 2 bases from J, with 14 bases between. There are 16 residues in the CDR3. The germline V gene has CDR1 LNHNV and CDR2 YYDKDF (reference sequence).

This clonotype was seen only a few times. V gene TRBV20-1 combines with J gene TRBJ1-5; a weak D match, TRBD1 (6 bases). V lost 4 bases and J 4 bases, leaving 11 bases between the germline ends. This CDR3 is built from 13 residues. Per the germline V gene, CDR1 is DFQATT and CDR2 is SNEGSKA (reference sequence). As DNA, the CDR3 is TGCAGTGCTAAACAGGGTGGGAATCAGCCCCAGCATTTT. It yields the protein CSAKQGGNQPQHF.

The chain combines TRBV20-1 with TRBJ2-5, with 10 bases lining up with TRBD2. CDR3 length: 14 residues. J was trimmed by 0 bases and V by 6 bases; bases with no gene match: 4. The germline V gene has CDR1 DFQATT and CDR2 SNEGSKA (reference sequence). The CDR3 is CSATGLADQETQYF. As DNA, the CDR3 is TGCAGTGCAACAGGACTAGCGGACCAAGAGACCCAGTACTTC.

The V and J genes are TRBV12-3 or TRBV12-4 and TRBJ1-2, with D unclear. This CDR3 is 13 amino acids long. Trimming left V 6 bases short and J 3 bases short, with 11 bases between. CDR3 in amino acids: CASSGRRYYGYTF. The CDR3 DNA follows: TGTGCCAGCAGCGGGAGACGCTACTATGGCTACACCTTC.

This chain joins TRBV3-1 and TRBJ2-3, with TRBD2 identical over 7 bases. Per germline, CDR1 LGHDT and CDR2 YNNKEL (reference sequence). This CDR3 spans 13 amino acids. Trimming at V came to 4 bases and at J to 7 bases, leaving 5 bases not matched to a gene. The CDR3 sequence: CASSPGLVHTQYF. The CDR3 nucleotides read TGTGCCAGCAGCCCCGGACTAGTCCATACGCAGTATTTT.

This sequence joins TRBV20-1 and TRBJ1-2; D gene ambiguous. The CDR3 extends over 11 amino acids. Germline CDR1 reads DFQATT; CDR2 reads SNEGSKA (reference sequence). The V end was cut by 3 bases, the J end by 4 bases, with 6 bases between. CDR3 sequence: CSASSSYGYTF. The CDR3 region has the DNA TGCAGTGCTAGTTCCAGCTATGGCTACACCTTC.

V gene TRBV5-1 combines with J gene TRBJ2-5; 7 bases match TRBD2. The CDR3 loop spans 14 amino acids. The ends lost 7 bases at V and 4 bases at J; junction bases unmatched: 10. Germline V gene data show CDR1 as SGHRS and CDR2 as YFSETQ. CDR3 region: CASRGLGRVETQYF. The CDR3 nucleotides are TGCGCCAGCCGAGGACTAGGTCGTGTAGAGACCCAGTACTTC.